A selection of T cell receptor beta chains follows, all from one sample in a study of cytomegalovirus exposure and HLA in healthy donors. Clones were read by immunoSEQ multiplex PCR, and TCRdb kept only the in-frame ones, dropping some. Among approximately 88,000 clones, under 85% were seen once, and the ten largest hold over 1.1%. Input material: PBMCs. These receptors originate from a male donor in good health and CMV-seronegative. CDR3s include the opening cysteine and the closing phenylalanine or tryptophan. The D gene is left open where the match is weak. Part of the rows lack a size; the others show once, few, many or a class for expanded clones.

d_gene: -
len: 14
j_gene: TRBJ1-4
v_gene: TRBV28
abundance: -
CDR3nt: TGTGCCAGCAGTTTCCCCGGGTTGGGTGAAAAACTGTTTTTT
CDR3aa: CASSFPGLGEKLFF

d_gene: TRBD1
len: 13
j_gene: TRBJ1-1
v_gene: TRBV30
abundance: -
CDR3nt: TGTGCCATCGACAGGGGGCTTGGCGCTGAAGCTTTCTTT
CDR3aa: CAIDRGLGAEAFF

d_gene: TRBD1
len: 15
j_gene: TRBJ2-1
v_gene: TRBV7-2
abundance: -
CDR3nt: TGTGCCAGCAGCTTGGAGTCCGGGACAGGGGTTGAGCAGTTCTTC
CDR3aa: CASSLESGTGVEQFF

d_gene: -
len: 13
j_gene: TRBJ2-3
v_gene: TRBV19
abundance: -
CDR3nt: TGTGCCAGTAGCGACAGAGACACAGATACGCAGTATTTT
CDR3aa: CASSDRDTDTQYF

d_gene: TRBD2
len: 19
j_gene: TRBJ2-7
v_gene: TRBV30
abundance: -
CDR3nt: TGTGCCTGGAGTGTACGCTCATGGGGAGGGAGGGTAAAAAACTACGAGCAGTACTTC
CDR3aa: CAWSVRSWGGRVKNYEQYF

d_gene: TRBD2
len: 13
j_gene: TRBJ2-1
v_gene: TRBV10-3
abundance: -
CDR3nt: TGTGCCATCGGGACTAGCGGGAGCAATGAGCAGTTCTTC
CDR3aa: CAIGTSGSNEQFF

d_gene: TRBD1
len: 16
j_gene: TRBJ2-7
v_gene: TRBV14
abundance: -
CDR3nt: TGTGCCAGCAGCCCCATTCGGGGACAGCACTCCTACGAGCAGTACTTC
CDR3aa: CASSPIRGQHSYEQYF

d_gene: -
len: 13
j_gene: TRBJ2-1
v_gene: TRBV13
abundance: -
CDR3nt: TGTGCCAGCAGCTTGTGGAGGAACAATGAGCAGTTCTTC
CDR3aa: CASSLWRNNEQFF

d_gene: -
len: 14
j_gene: TRBJ1-1
v_gene: TRBV29-1
abundance: -
CDR3nt: TGCAGCGTTGCACACATCCACCGGGGAACTGAAGCTTTCTTT
CDR3aa: CSVAHIHRGTEAFF

d_gene: TRBD2
len: 18
j_gene: TRBJ2-2
v_gene: TRBV7-2
abundance: -
CDR3nt: TGTGCCAGCAGCCCGACTAGCGGGGGGGCCCTTGGTACCGGGGAGCTGTTTTTT
CDR3aa: CASSPTSGGALGTGELFF

d_gene: TRBD1
len: 16
j_gene: TRBJ1-1
v_gene: TRBV6-5
abundance: -
CDR3nt: TGTGCCAGCAGTTGGGAGACAGGGGGCGTGAACACTGAAGCTTTCTTT
CDR3aa: CASSWETGGVNTEAFF

d_gene: -
len: 17
j_gene: TRBJ1-1
v_gene: TRBV19
abundance: -
CDR3nt: TGTGCCAGTAGTATCAGGCAGGACTCCCTACTGGACCCTGAAGCTTTCTTT
CDR3aa: CASSIRQDSLLDPEAFF

d_gene: TRBD1
len: 15
j_gene: TRBJ1-1
v_gene: TRBV11-1
abundance: -
CDR3nt: TGTGCCAGCAGCCCTCGACAGGGAGGGAACACTGAAGCTTTCTTT
CDR3aa: CASSPRQGGNTEAFF

d_gene: TRBD2
len: 13
j_gene: TRBJ2-7
v_gene: TRBV19
abundance: -
CDR3nt: TGTGCCAGTAGCTCGGGAGGTAGCTACGAGCAGTACTTC
CDR3aa: CASSSGGSYEQYF

d_gene: -
len: 14
j_gene: TRBJ2-3
v_gene: TRBV5-1
abundance: -
CDR3nt: TGCGCCAGCAGCTTAGCGGATAGCACAGATACGCAGTATTTT
CDR3aa: CASSLADSTDTQYF

d_gene: -
len: 15
j_gene: TRBJ2-1
v_gene: TRBV28
abundance: few
CDR3nt: TGTGCCAGCAGTTTTTTGGGGAGCTCCTACAATGAGCAGTTCTTC
CDR3aa: CASSFLGSSYNEQFF

d_gene: -
len: 16
j_gene: TRBJ2-1
v_gene: TRBV7-2
abundance: once
CDR3nt: TGTGCCAGCAGCTTAGTTATAACTGCGTCTCGTAATGAGCAGTTCTTC
CDR3aa: CASSLVITASRNEQFF

d_gene: TRBD2
len: 17
j_gene: TRBJ2-1
v_gene: TRBV10-3
abundance: -
CDR3nt: TGCGCCATCACCGGACGGGGGGGTCCAAGCTCCTACAATGAGCAGTTCTTC
CDR3aa: CAITGRGGPSSYNEQFF

d_gene: -
len: 14
j_gene: TRBJ2-7
v_gene: TRBV5-6
abundance: -
CDR3nt: TGTGCCAGCCTTTTTCAGGGCCTTTCCTACGAGCAGTACTTC
CDR3aa: CASLFQGLSYEQYF

d_gene: TRBD1
len: 15
j_gene: TRBJ1-6
v_gene: TRBV7-9
abundance: -
CDR3nt: TGTGCCAGCAGTTCCCGGACAGGGCCGAATTCACCCCTCCACTTT
CDR3aa: CASSSRTGPNSPLHF

d_gene: TRBD2
len: 16
j_gene: TRBJ2-7
v_gene: TRBV7-8
abundance: -
CDR3nt: TGTGCCAGCAGCTTTACTAGCGGGGGGGTCACTGCGGTGCAGTACTTC
CDR3aa: CASSFTSGGVTAVQYF

d_gene: TRBD2
len: 18
j_gene: TRBJ2-3
v_gene: TRBV4-1
abundance: -
CDR3nt: TGCGCCAGCAGCCAAGCGCCTCAGCGGGGGGACCGCACAGATACGCAGTATTTT
CDR3aa: CASSQAPQRGDRTDTQYF

d_gene: -
len: 14
j_gene: TRBJ1-1
v_gene: TRBV5-1
abundance: -
CDR3nt: TGCGCCAGCAGCTTGTTAGTCGAGAACACTGAAGCTTTCTTT
CDR3aa: CASSLLVENTEAFF

d_gene: TRBD1
len: 15
j_gene: TRBJ1-5
v_gene: TRBV11-2
abundance: -
CDR3nt: TGTGCCAGCAGCTTTGGGACAGGTGGGGAAGAACCCCAGCATTTT
CDR3aa: CASSFGTGGEEPQHF

d_gene: TRBD1
len: 16
j_gene: TRBJ1-3
v_gene: TRBV11-2
abundance: -
CDR3nt: TGTGCCAGCAGCCGATGGGACAGGTCCTCTGGAAACACCATATATTTT
CDR3aa: CASSRWDRSSGNTIYF

d_gene: TRBD1
len: 17
j_gene: TRBJ1-4
v_gene: TRBV2
abundance: -
CDR3nt: TGTGCCAGCAGTGCGGACAGGGGGCGGTCTGCTAATGAAAAACTGTTTTTT
CDR3aa: CASSADRGRSANEKLFF

d_gene: -
len: 11
j_gene: TRBJ1-1
v_gene: TRBV28
abundance: -
CDR3nt: TGTGCCAGCAACTTGAACACTGAAGCTTTCTTT
CDR3aa: CASNLNTEAFF

d_gene: -
len: 15
j_gene: TRBJ1-4
v_gene: TRBV9
abundance: -
CDR3nt: TGTGCCAGCAGCTCTCGGACAGATACTAATGAAAAACTGTTTTTT
CDR3aa: CASSSRTDTNEKLFF

d_gene: -
len: 14
j_gene: TRBJ2-7
v_gene: TRBV27
abundance: -
CDR3nt: TGTGCCACCTCCCCCGAGGGTTATTCCTACGAGCAGTACTTC
CDR3aa: CATSPEGYSYEQYF

d_gene: TRBD2
len: 15
j_gene: TRBJ2-5
v_gene: TRBV7-7
abundance: -
CDR3nt: TGTGCTAGCAGCACGACTAGCGGGGGGTGGGAGACCCAGTACTTC
CDR3aa: CASSTTSGGWETQYF

d_gene: -
len: 13
j_gene: TRBJ2-3
v_gene: TRBV5-1
abundance: -
CDR3nt: TGCGCCAGCAGCCTCCCTGGCACAGATACGCAGTATTTT
CDR3aa: CASSLPGTDTQYF

d_gene: -
len: 14
j_gene: TRBJ2-3
v_gene: TRBV5-1
abundance: -
CDR3nt: TGCGCCAGCAGCTTGGAGGGGAGCACAGATACGCAGTATTTT
CDR3aa: CASSLEGSTDTQYF

d_gene: -
len: 15
j_gene: TRBJ1-4
v_gene: TRBV6-1
abundance: -
CDR3nt: TGTGCCAGCAGTGAACTAGGCGCCGCTAATGAAAAACTGTTTTTT
CDR3aa: CASSELGAANEKLFF

d_gene: -
len: 13
j_gene: TRBJ2-5
v_gene: TRBV2
abundance: -
CDR3nt: TGTGCCAGCAGTGCACAGAAACAAGAGACCCAGTACTTC
CDR3aa: CASSAQKQETQYF

d_gene: -
len: 15
j_gene: TRBJ2-1
v_gene: TRBV5-4
abundance: -
CDR3nt: TGTGCCAGCAGCCGTGAACGGGAACCCTACAATGAGCAGTTCTTC
CDR3aa: CASSREREPYNEQFF

d_gene: TRBD1
len: 13
j_gene: TRBJ1-2
v_gene: TRBV11-2
abundance: -
CDR3nt: TGTGCCAGCAGCTCCACAGGGGTCTATGGCTACACCTTC
CDR3aa: CASSSTGVYGYTF

d_gene: TRBD2
len: 17
j_gene: TRBJ2-3
v_gene: TRBV30
abundance: -
CDR3nt: TGTGCCTGGAGTGTAACCGTAGCGGGAGGGGGAACAGATACGCAGTATTTT
CDR3aa: CAWSVTVAGGGTDTQYF